This T cell receptor beta chain was captured by sequencing in a study of blood T cells in healthy people across ages. The authors ran a second PCR of about 6 to 11 cycles using a sample-barcoded 5' primer and a J-beta primer mix. Each cDNA molecule was tagged by a template-switch adaptor with 12 random nucleotides. Each CDR3 protein is one row after TCRdb ran MiXCR on the 5' RACE reads. The data show about 580,000 distinct CDR3 sequences, roughly 48% seen once. Germline V gene sequence: CDR1 SGHRS, CDR2 YFSETQ. The ends were cut back, 4 bases at V and 5 bases at J, with 12 bases in the middle. There are 13 residues in the CDR3. This clonotype occurred a few times.

The receptor's source is a man of 80 years or more in good health. The rearrangement joins TRBV5-1 to TRBJ2-5, with D possibly matching TRBD1 (5 bases). Sequenced: blood. The CDR3 is CASSTGQVETQYF. The CDR3 region has the DNA TGCGCCAGCAGCACCGGACAAGTGGAGACCCAGTACTTC.